This record concerns one T cell receptor beta chain sequence. The data are from a study of shared clonotypes between healthy human individuals. CDR3 length: 17 residues. Germline V gives CDR1 SGDLS, CDR2 YYNGEE. Trimming shortened V by 0 bases and J by 1 base, and 16 bases separated the two germline ends. Assay used: immunoSEQ multiplex PCR; TCRdb lists only in-frame clones, some missing. Of about 490,000 clones listed, less than 80% were seen once; the top ten hold approximately 12%. Input material: PBMCs. The receptor comes from a woman aged 35 to 49 in good health. Some clones in this sample may be carry-over from other donors' samples. The chain employs TRBV9 and TRBJ1-1; maybe TRBD1 (6 bases). The chain's CDR3 is CASSVGGTPTENTEAFF. DNA of the CDR3: TGTGCCAGCAGCGTAGGCGGGACACCGACCGAGAACACTGAAGCTTTCTTT.